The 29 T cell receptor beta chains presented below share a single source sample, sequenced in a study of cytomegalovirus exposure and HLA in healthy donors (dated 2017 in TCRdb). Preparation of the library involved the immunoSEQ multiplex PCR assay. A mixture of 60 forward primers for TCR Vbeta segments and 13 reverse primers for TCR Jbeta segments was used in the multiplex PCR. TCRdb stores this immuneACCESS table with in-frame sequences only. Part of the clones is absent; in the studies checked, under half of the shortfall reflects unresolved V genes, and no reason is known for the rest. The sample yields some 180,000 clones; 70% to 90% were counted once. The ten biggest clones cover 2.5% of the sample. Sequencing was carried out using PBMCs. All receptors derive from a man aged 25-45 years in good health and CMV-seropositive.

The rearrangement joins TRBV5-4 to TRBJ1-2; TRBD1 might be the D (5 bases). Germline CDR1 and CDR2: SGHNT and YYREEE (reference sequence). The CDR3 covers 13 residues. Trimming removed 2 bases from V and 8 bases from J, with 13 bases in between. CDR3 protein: CASSFDGGVGYTF. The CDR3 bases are TGTGCCAGCAGCTTTGACGGGGGTGTCGGCTACACCTTC.

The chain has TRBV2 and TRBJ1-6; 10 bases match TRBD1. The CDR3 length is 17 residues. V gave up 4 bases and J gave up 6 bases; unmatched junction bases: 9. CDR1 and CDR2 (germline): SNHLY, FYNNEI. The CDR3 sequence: CASSGGFRDRGNSPLHF. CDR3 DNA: TGTGCCAGCAGTGGGGGCTTCCGGGACAGGGGTAATTCACCCCTCCACTTT.

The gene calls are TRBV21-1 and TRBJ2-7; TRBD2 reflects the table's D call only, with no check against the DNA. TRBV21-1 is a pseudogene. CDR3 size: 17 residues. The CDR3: CASSKVVFLAGGYEQYV. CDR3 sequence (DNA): TGTGCCAGCAGCAAAGTGGTATTTCTAGCGGGAGGGTACGAGCAGTACGTC.

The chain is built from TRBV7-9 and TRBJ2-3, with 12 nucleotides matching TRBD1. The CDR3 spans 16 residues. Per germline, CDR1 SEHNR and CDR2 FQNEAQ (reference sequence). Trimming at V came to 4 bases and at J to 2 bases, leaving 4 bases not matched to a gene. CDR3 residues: CASSSSGQGATDTQYF. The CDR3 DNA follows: TGTGCCAGCAGCTCATCGGGACAGGGGGCCACAGATACGCAGTATTTT.

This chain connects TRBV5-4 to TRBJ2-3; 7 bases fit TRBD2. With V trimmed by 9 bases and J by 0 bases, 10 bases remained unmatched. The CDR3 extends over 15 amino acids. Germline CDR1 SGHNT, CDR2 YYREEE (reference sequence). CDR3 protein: CANSQAGSSTDTQYF. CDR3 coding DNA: TGTGCCAATTCTCAAGCGGGATCAAGCACAGATACGCAGTATTTT.

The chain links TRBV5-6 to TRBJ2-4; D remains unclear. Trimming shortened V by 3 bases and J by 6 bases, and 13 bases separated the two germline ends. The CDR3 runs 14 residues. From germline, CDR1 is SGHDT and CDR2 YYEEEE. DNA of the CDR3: TGTGCCAGCAGCTCTTTCTCGTCGGGAAACATTCAGTACTTC. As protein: CASSSFSSGNIQYF. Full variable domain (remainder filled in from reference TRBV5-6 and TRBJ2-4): DAGVTQSPTHLIKTRGQQVTLRCSPKSGHDTVSWYQQALGQGPQFIFQYYEEEERQRGNFPDRFSGHQFPNYSSELNVNALLLGDSALYLCASSSFSSGNIQYFGAGTRLSVL.

CDR3 sequence: CAIRGQGDQPQHF. The CDR3 DNA reads TGTGCCATCAGAGGGCAGGGCGACCAGCCCCAGCATTTT. The rearrangement links TRBV10-3 to TRBJ1-5; a weak D match, TRBD1 (5 bases). Germline CDR1 and CDR2: ENHRY and SYGVKD. Trimming pared 6 bases from V and 7 bases from J, leaving 13 bases between. CDR3 length: 13 residues.

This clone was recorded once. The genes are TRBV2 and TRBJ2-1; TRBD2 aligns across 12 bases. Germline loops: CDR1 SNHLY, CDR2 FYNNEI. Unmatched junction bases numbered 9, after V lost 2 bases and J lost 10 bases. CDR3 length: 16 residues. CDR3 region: CASSEMGLAGSNEQFF. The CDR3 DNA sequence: TGTGCCAGCAGTGAAATGGGACTAGCGGGTTCTAACGAGCAGTTCTTC.

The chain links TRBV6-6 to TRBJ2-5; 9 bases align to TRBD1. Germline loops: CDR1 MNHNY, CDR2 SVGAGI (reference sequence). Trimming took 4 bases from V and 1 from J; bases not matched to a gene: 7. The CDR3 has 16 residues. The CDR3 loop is CASSWVATGGQETQYF. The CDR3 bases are TGTGCCAGCAGTTGGGTTGCGACAGGGGGCCAAGAGACCCAGTACTTC.

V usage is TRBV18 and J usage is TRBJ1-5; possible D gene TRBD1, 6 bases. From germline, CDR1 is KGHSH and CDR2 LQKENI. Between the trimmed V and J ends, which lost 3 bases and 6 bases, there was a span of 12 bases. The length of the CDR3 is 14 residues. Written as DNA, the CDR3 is TGTGCCAGCTCACCCGGCAGGGGCGGTCAGCCCCAGCATTTT. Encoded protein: CASSPGRGGQPQHF.

CDR3 loop: CAWSVLSEAFF. For the CDR3, the DNA is TGTGCCTGGAGTGTACTCTCTGAAGCTTTCTTT. This chain joins TRBV30 and TRBJ1-1, with D unresolved. The germline gives CDR1 GTSNPN, CDR2 SVGIG (reference sequence). The V gene lost 0 bases and the J gene lost 6 bases, with 5 bases spanning the gap. This CDR3 spans 11 amino acids.

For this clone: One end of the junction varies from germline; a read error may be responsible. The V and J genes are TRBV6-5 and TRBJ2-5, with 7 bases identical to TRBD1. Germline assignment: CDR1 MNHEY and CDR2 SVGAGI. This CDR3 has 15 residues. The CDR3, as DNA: TGTGCCAGCAGTCACTCGACAGGGCAGCAAGAGACCCAGTACTTC. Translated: CASSHSTGQQETQYF.

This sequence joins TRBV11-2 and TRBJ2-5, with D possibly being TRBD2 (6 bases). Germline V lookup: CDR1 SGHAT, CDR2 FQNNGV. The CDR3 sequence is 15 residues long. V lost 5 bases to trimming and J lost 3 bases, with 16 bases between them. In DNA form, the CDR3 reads TGTGCCAGCAGCATGGACTACACACCCAAAGAGACCCAGTACTTC. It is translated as CASSMDYTPKETQYF.

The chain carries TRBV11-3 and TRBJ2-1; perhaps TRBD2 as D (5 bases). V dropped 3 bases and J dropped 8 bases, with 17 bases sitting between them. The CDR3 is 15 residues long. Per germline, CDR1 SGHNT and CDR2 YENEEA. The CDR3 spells CASSLTVATSHEQFF. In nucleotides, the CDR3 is TGTGCCAGCAGCTTGACGGTAGCGACTTCCCATGAGCAGTTCTTC.

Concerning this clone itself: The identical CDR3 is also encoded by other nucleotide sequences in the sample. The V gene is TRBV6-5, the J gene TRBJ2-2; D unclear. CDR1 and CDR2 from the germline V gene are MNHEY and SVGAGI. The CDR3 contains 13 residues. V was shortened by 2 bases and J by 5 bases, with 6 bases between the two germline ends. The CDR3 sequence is CASSYEATGELFF. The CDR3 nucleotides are TGTGCCAGCAGTTACGAGGCTACCGGGGAGCTGTTTTTT.

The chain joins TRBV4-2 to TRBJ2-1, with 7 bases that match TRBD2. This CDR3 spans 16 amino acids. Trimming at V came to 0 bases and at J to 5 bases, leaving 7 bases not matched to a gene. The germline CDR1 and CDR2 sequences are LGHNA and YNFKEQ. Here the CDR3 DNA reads TGTGCCAGCAGCCAAGATTGGGGGGAGGGCCACAATGAGCAGTTCTTC. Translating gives CASSQDWGEGHNEQFF.

The CDR3 region has the DNA TGTGCCAGCAGTGCCGGACTAGCGGGAGGGGAAGATACGCAGTATTTT. Amino acid sequence: CASSAGLAGGEDTQYF. The V call is TRBV6-4, the J call TRBJ2-3, with 15 bases matching TRBD2. Germline CDR1 reads MRHNA; CDR2 reads SNTAGT. The ends lost 4 bases at V and 5 bases at J; junction bases unmatched: 4. The CDR3 spans 16 residues.

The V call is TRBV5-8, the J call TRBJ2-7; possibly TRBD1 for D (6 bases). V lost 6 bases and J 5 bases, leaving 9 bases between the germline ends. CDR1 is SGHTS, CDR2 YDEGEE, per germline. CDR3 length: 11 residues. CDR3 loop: CASMGHNEQYF. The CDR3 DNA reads TGTGCCAGCATGGGACATAACGAGCAGTACTTC.

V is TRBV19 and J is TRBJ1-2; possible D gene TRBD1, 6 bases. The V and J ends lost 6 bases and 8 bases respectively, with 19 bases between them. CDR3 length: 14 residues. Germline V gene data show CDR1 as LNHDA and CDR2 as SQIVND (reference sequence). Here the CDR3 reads CASSSVPGAGGYTF. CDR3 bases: TGTGCCAGTAGCTCCGTCCCAGGGGCAGGCGGCTACACCTTC.

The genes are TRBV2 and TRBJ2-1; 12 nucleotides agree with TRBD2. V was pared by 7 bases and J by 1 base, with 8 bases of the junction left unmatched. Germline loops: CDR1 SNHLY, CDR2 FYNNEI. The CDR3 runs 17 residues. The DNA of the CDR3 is TGTGCCAGCACGCGGACTAGCGGGGCTGATTCCTACAATGAGCAGTTCTTC. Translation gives CASTRTSGADSYNEQFF.

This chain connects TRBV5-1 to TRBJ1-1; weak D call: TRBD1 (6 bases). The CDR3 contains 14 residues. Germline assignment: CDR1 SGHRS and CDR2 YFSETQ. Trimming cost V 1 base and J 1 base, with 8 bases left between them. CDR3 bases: TGCGCCAGCAGCTTGCAGACAGGGAACACTGAAGCTTTCTTT. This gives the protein CASSLQTGNTEAFF.

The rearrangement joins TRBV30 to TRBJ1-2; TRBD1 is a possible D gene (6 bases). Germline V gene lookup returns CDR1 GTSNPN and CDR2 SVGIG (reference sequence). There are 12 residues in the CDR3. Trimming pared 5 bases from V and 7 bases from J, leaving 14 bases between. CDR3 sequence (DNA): TGTGCCTGGCGCGGCCCAGGGGCTGGCTACACCTTC. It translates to CAWRGPGAGYTF. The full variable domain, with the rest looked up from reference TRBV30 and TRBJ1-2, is SQTIHQWPATLVQPVGSPLSLECTVEGTSNPNLYWYRQAAGRGLQLLFYSVGIGQISSEVPQNLSASRPQDRQFILSSKKLLLSDSGFYLCAWRGPGAGYTFGSGTRLTVV.

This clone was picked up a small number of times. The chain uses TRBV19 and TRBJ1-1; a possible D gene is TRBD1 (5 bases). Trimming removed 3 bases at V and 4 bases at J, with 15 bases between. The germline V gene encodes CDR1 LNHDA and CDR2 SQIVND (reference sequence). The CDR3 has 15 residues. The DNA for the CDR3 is TGTGCCAGTAGTATCATGGTCGGGGGGACCACTGAAGCTTTCTTT. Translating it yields CASSIMVGGTTEAFF.

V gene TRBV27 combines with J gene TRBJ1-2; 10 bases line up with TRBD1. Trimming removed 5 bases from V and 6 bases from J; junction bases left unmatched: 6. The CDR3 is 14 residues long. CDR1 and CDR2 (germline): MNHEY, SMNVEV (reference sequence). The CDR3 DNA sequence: TGTGCCAGCAGTGCGGGACAGGGGAGGGATGGCTACACCTTC. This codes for CASSAGQGRDGYTF.

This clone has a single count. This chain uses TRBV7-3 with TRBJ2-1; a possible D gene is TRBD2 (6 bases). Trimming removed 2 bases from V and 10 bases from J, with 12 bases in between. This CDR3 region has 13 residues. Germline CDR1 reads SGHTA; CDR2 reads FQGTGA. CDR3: CASSLGGAREQFF. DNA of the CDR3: TGTGCCAGCAGCTTAGGAGGGGCTCGCGAGCAGTTCTTC.

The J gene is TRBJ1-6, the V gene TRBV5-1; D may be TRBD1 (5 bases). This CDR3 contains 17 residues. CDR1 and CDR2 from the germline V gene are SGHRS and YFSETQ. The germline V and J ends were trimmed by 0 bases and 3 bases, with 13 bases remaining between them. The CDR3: CASSLAGTGNYNSPLHF. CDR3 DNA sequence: TGCGCCAGCAGCTTGGCCGGCACAGGAAACTATAATTCACCCCTCCACTTT.

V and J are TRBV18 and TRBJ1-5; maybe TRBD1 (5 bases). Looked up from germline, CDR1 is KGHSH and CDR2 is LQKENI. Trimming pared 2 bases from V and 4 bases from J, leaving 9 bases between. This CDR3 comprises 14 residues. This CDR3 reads CASSPDSYNQPQHF. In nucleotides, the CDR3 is TGTGCCAGCTCACCAGACAGTTATAATCAGCCCCAGCATTTT.

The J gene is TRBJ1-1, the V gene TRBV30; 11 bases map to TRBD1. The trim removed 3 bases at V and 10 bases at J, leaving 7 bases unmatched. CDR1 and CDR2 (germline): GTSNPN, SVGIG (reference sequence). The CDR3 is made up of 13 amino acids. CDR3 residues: CAWSGQGAMAAFF. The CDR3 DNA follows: TGTGCCTGGAGCGGACAGGGGGCGATGGCAGCTTTCTTT.

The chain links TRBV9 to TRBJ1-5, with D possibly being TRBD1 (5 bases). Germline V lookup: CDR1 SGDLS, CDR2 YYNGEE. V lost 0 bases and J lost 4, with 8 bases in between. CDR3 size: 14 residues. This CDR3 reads CASSVEAGNQPQHF. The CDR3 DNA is TGTGCCAGCAGCGTAGAAGCAGGGAATCAGCCCCAGCATTTT.